Listed below are T cell receptor beta chains from one sample, sequenced in a study of OX40 agonist ivuxolimab in advanced cancers. Clones were sequenced by immunoSEQ multiplex PCR, and TCRdb holds only the in-frame ones, with some missing. The sample yields tens of thousands of clones, less than 90% seen once. Sequenced here: CD4+ or CD8+ T cells sorted from blood, sampled in a trial of the OX40 agonist ivuxolimab. The receptors derive from an adult with an advanced solid tumor such as melanoma, head and neck, liver or kidney cancer. Each CDR3 is given with its conserved first and last residue. D genes are given only for firm matches. For some rows the clone size is stated as once, few or many, or as a class when expanded; others skip it.

TRBJ2-3,.,TRBV28,TRBD1,CASRQTGQGWSDTQYF,TGTGCCAGCAGGCAGACCGGACAGGGGTGGTCAGATACGCAGTATTTT
TRBJ2-7,.,TRBV5-4,TRBD2,CASSEPGTSGDEQYF,TGTGCCAGCAGCGAACCCGGGACTAGCGGGGACGAGCAGTACTTC
TRBJ1-1,.,TRBV2,TRBD1,CASQGAGAEAFF,TGTGCCAGTCAGGGGGCAGGGGCTGAAGCTTTCTTT
TRBJ2-5,once,TRBV29-1,TRBD2,CSVTPQREGLETQYF,TGCAGCGTCACCCCCCAGCGGGAGGGCCTAGAGACCCAGTACTTC
TRBJ2-7,.,TRBV28,TRBD2,CASSSGTSGREQYF,TGTGCCAGCAGCTCCGGGACTAGCGGGAGGGAGCAGTACTTC
TRBJ1-2,.,TRBV28,.,CASSFDRIGGGRMSGYTF,TGTGCCAGCAGTTTTGATCGTATAGGAGGGGGGCGGATGAGTGGCTACACCTTC
TRBJ2-5,once,TRBV5-4,.,CASSFQETQYF,TGTGCCAGCAGCTTCCAAGAGACCCAGTACTTC
TRBJ1-1,.,TRBV6-1,.,CASSEEDRGVRTEAFF,TGTGCCAGCAGTGAAGAGGACAGAGGGGTAAGGACTGAAGCTTTCTTT
TRBJ2-1,.,TRBV18,.,CASSPIPLLDNEQFF,TGTGCCAGCTCACCAATCCCCCTCCTAGACAATGAGCAGTTCTTC
TRBJ2-3,.,TRBV7-2,TRBD2,CASSSRRAGAIDTQYF,TGTGCCAGCAGCTCCCGGCGGGCGGGAGCTATAGATACGCAGTATTTT